These 18 T cell receptor beta chains came from one sample sequenced in a study of shared clonotypes between healthy human individuals. TCRdb's table, derived via immunoSEQ multiplex PCR, lists solely in-frame clones and lacks some. The table lists under 2,500,000 clones, approximately 96% of them singletons. Sequenced: naive CD4+ T cells sorted from blood. Stated subset: CD45RA+ positively selected. The source is a young man in good health.

This chain connects TRBV19 to TRBJ2-7, with 9 bases aligning to TRBD1. The germline CDR1 and CDR2 sequences are LNHDA and SQIVND (reference sequence). The CDR3 is 13 amino acids. V dropped 6 bases and J dropped 5; count of bases not matched to a gene: 5. The CDR3 region is CASRGDREHEQYF. DNA for the CDR3: TGTGCCAGTAGAGGGGACAGGGAACACGAGCAGTACTTC.

This clone was seen once. The rearrangement joins TRBV5-5 to TRBJ1-4; D not certain. The CDR3 is 16 amino acids. Deletions cut 3 bases from V and 8 bases from J, with 20 bases between. In germline, CDR1 is SGHKS, CDR2 YYEKEE (reference sequence). The CDR3 region is CASSSRPQIEWEKLFF. The DNA for the CDR3 is TGTGCCAGCAGCTCCCGCCCGCAGATTGAATGGGAAAAACTGTTTTTT. Combining the CDR3 with reference TRBV5-5 and TRBJ1-4 gives the whole variable domain DAGVTQSPTHLIKTRGQQVTLRCSPISGHKSVSWYQQVLGQGPQFIFQYYEKEERGRGNFPDRFSARQFPNYSSELNVNALLLGDSALYLCASSSRPQIEWEKLFFGSGTQLSVL.

This chain connects TRBV5-1 to TRBJ2-5; 9 nucleotides match TRBD1. J gave up 2 bases and V 6 bases, and 8 bases lay outside the gene matches. The CDR3 covers 15 residues. CDR1 and CDR2 from the germline V gene are SGHRS and YFSETQ. The CDR3 bases are TGCGCCAGCACCAAAGTGGGACAGGGTCAAGAGACCCAGTACTTC. Translated, it gives CASTKVGQGQETQYF. Drawing the rest from reference TRBV5-1 and TRBJ2-5, the complete variable domain is KAGVTQTPRYLIKTRGQQVTLSCSPISGHRSVSWYQQTPGQGLQFLFEYFSETQRNKGNFPGRFSGRQFSNSRSEMNVSTLELGDSALYLCASTKVGQGQETQYFGPGTRLLVL.

V usage is TRBV11-2 and J usage is TRBJ2-7; 9 bases align to TRBD1. The CDR3 spans 15 residues. Per the germline V gene, CDR1 is SGHAT and CDR2 is FQNNGV. The V segment lost 5 bases and the J segment 5 bases; nucleotides outside the gene matches: 10. The CDR3 sequence is CASSHWGQGRNEQYF. The CDR3 nucleotides are TGTGCCAGCAGCCATTGGGGACAGGGACGAAACGAGCAGTACTTC.

V is TRBV6-5 and J is TRBJ1-1; D is ambiguous. V gave up 6 bases and J gave up 0 bases, with 5 bases separating them. There are 12 residues in the CDR3. Germline CDR1 and CDR2: MNHEY and SVGAGI. The CDR3 DNA reads as TGTGCCAGCAGAAGGATGAACACTGAAGCTTTCTTT. It translates to CASRRMNTEAFF.

The V call is TRBV5-6, the J call TRBJ1-6; tentative D call: TRBD1 (5 bases). Per the germline V gene, CDR1 is SGHDT and CDR2 is YYEEEE. Trimming took off 4 bases at V and 3 bases at J, with 14 bases between the two ends. CDR3 length: 16 amino acids. The CDR3 bases are TGTGCCAGCAGCGACTACGGACAATACTATAATTCACCCCTCCACTTT. Protein: CASSDYGQYYNSPLHF.

The rearrangement links TRBV7-2 to TRBJ2-7, with 8 nucleotides matching TRBD1. This CDR3 spans 15 amino acids. CDR1 and CDR2 (germline): SGHTA, FQGNSA. V was pared by 6 bases and J by 2 bases, with 9 bases of the junction left unmatched. Here the CDR3 reads CASSPTGTGPYEQYF. The DNA of the CDR3 is TGTGCCAGCAGTCCCACCGGGACAGGTCCCTACGAGCAGTACTTC.

The gene calls are TRBV20-1 and TRBJ2-1; D remains ambiguous. The CDR3 spans 11 residues. Per the germline V gene, CDR1 is DFQATT and CDR2 is SNEGSKA (reference sequence). The V end lost 6 bases, the J end lost 4 bases, and 7 bases lay between the germline ends. The CDR3 DNA sequence: TGCAGTGCCTGGTCTTACAATGAGCAGTTCTTC. As protein: CSAWSYNEQFF.

This clone was counted once. This chain links TRBV5-1 with TRBJ2-1; the D gene is possibly TRBD2 (6 bases). This CDR3 is built from 15 residues. Between the trimmed V and J ends, which lost 4 bases and 5 bases, there was a span of 16 bases. Germline values: CDR1 SGHRS, CDR2 YFSETQ. The CDR3 DNA reads as TGCGCCAGCAGCCCGCTCGGGGGACGAAACAATGAGCAGTTCTTC. Translated, it gives CASSPLGGRNNEQFF. The whole variable domain, remainder taken from reference TRBV5-1 and TRBJ2-1, is KAGVTQTPRYLIKTRGQQVTLSCSPISGHRSVSWYQQTPGQGLQFLFEYFSETQRNKGNFPGRFSGRQFSNSRSEMNVSTLELGDSALYLCASSPLGGRNNEQFFGPGTRLTVL.

The chain carries TRBV19 and TRBJ2-3, with 7 bases matching TRBD2. The CDR3 totals 14 residues. Germline CDR1 and CDR2: LNHDA and SQIVND (reference sequence). V shed 5 bases, J shed 0 bases, and the junction held 2 bases outside the gene matches. CDR3 loop: CASSSGLSTDTQYF. The CDR3 nucleotides read TGTGCCAGTAGTTCGGGACTAAGCACAGATACGCAGTATTTT.

The chain uses TRBV27 and TRBJ2-2; 7 nucleotides agree with TRBD2. The V gene end was trimmed by 6 bases and the J gene end by 4 bases; junction bases not matched to a gene: 11. The CDR3 is 16 residues long. Germline V gives CDR1 MNHEY, CDR2 SMNVEV (reference sequence). In DNA form, the CDR3 reads TGTGCCAGCAGAAAATACTTTACGGGAGGCACCGGGGAGCTGTTTTTT. Protein product: CASRKYFTGGTGELFF.

The V gene is TRBV5-1, the J gene TRBJ2-2; a weak D match, TRBD2 (5 bases). CDR1 and CDR2 (germline): SGHRS, YFSETQ. CDR3 size: 15 residues. Deletions cut 0 bases from V and 6 bases from J, with 12 bases between. In nucleotides, the CDR3 is TGCGCCAGCAGCTTGGCAGAGAGGGCTCCCGGGGAGCTGTTTTTT. Encoded protein: CASSLAERAPGELFF.

The V and J genes are TRBV10-2 and TRBJ2-7; 7 bases are shared with TRBD1. V shed 6 bases, J shed 3 bases, and the junction held 11 bases outside the gene matches. CDR1 is WSHSY and CDR2 is SAAADI in the germline V gene. The CDR3 length is 15 residues. As DNA, the CDR3 is TGCGCCAGCAGCCAAAGGGGGCACTCGGGCTACGAGCAGTACTTC. Protein product: CASSQRGHSGYEQYF.

The chain employs TRBV6-6 and TRBJ1-2; TRBD1 matches 8 bases. This CDR3 has 11 residues. The V segment lost 6 bases and the J segment 13 bases; nucleotides outside the gene matches: 7. Germline values: CDR1 MNHNY, CDR2 SVGAGI (reference sequence). The CDR3 nucleotides read TGTGCCAGCAGCATCCAGGGGGCGCGCACCTTC. It encodes CASSIQGARTF.

The chain uses TRBV13 and TRBJ2-7; D call uncertain. This CDR3 comprises 13 residues. Germline values: CDR1 PRHDT, CDR2 FYEKMQ (reference sequence). V lost 2 bases and J lost 3, with 8 bases in between. The CDR3 is CASSLNPLYEQYF. In nucleotides, the CDR3 is TGTGCCAGCAGCTTAAACCCTCTCTACGAGCAGTACTTC.

The rearrangement links TRBV27 to TRBJ2-1, with a possible D match to TRBD1 (5 bases). V was trimmed by 0 bases and J by 8 bases, leaving 14 bases between them. CDR1 is MNHEY, CDR2 SMNVEV, per germline (reference sequence). This CDR3 spans 15 amino acids. Written as DNA, the CDR3 is TGTGCCAGCAGTTTATCCCTAAGGGGTAGGGATGAGCAGTTCTTC. Its protein is CASSLSLRGRDEQFF.

CDR3 sequence (DNA): TGTGCCAGCAGCTTAAAAGAGCGGGAGGGTCAGCCCCAGCATTTT. Translated, it gives CASSLKEREGQPQHF. The V and J genes are TRBV7-8 and TRBJ1-5; no reliable D call. Germline V gene data show CDR1 as SGHVS and CDR2 as FQNEAQ. V lost 2 bases and J 6 bases, leaving 14 bases between the germline ends. CDR3 length: 15 amino acids.

The CDR3 coding sequence is TGTGCCAGCAGTGACTCCAGCGGGGGGCAATACAATGAGCAGTTCTTC. Its translation: CASSDSSGGQYNEQFF. This sequence joins TRBV6-4 and TRBJ2-1, with 9 bases identical to TRBD2. Germline CDR1 reads MRHNA; CDR2 reads SNTAGT. J was trimmed by 4 bases and V by 0 bases; bases with no gene match: 4. The CDR3 runs to 16 residues.